Listed here is a single TCR beta chain. The data were obtained in a study of shared T cell receptors in the human thymus. The germline gives CDR1 LNHDA, CDR2 SQIVND (reference sequence). Trimming cost V 4 bases and J 5 bases, with 14 bases left between them. CDR3 length: 14 residues. Some clones are missing from TCRdb's copy, which holds only in-frame ones; the method was immunoSEQ multiplex PCR. This repertoire shows about 540,000 clones, approximately 78% found once; its top ten account for approximately 0.013%. The same data also contributed to another study, on human thymus T cells. From that paper: From resections taken during corrective heart surgery, the thymus tissue was obtained.

This TCR derives from a boy under two years old with a congenital heart defect. The chain recombines TRBV19 with TRBJ1-2, with D possibly matching TRBD1 (6 bases). The sample was thymocytes. Here the CDR3 reads CASSTLRQDYGYTF. CDR3 DNA sequence: TGTGCCAGTAGTACCCTAAGACAGGATTATGGCTACACCTTC.